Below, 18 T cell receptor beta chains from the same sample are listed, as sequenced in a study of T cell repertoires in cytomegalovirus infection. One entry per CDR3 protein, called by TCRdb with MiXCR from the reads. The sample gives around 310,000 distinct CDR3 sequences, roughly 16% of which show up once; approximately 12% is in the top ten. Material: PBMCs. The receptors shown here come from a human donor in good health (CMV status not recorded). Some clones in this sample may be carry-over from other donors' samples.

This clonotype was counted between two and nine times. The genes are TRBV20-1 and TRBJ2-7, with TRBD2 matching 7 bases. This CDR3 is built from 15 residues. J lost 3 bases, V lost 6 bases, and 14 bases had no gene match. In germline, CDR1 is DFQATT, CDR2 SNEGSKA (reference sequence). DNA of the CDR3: TGCAGTGCCATCGCAGCGGGGCAATTTGTCTACGAGCAGTACTTC. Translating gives CSAIAAGQFVYEQYF.

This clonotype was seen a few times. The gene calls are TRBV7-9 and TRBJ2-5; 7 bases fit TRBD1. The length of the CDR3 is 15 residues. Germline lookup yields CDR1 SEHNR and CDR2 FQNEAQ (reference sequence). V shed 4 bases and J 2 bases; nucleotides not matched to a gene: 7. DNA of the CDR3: TGTGCCAGCAGCTCGGGACAGACCATTCAAGAGACCCAGTACTTC. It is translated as CASSSGQTIQETQYF.

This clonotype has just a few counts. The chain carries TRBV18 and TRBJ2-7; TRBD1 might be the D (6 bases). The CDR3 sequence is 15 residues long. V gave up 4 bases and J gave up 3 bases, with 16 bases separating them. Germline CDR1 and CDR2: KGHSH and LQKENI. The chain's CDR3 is CASSLTGFSHYEQYF. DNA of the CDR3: TGTGCCAGCTCACTCACAGGGTTTTCGCACTACGAGCAGTACTTC.

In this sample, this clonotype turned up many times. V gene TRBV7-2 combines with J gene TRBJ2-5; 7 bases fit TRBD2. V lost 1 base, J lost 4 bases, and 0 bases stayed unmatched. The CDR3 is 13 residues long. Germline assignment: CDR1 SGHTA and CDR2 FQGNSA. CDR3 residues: CASSLGTRETQYF. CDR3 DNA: TGTGCCAGCAGCTTAGGGACTAGAGAGACCCAGTACTTC.

The CDR3 protein is CSAKPLNTGESYEQYF. The CDR3 region has the DNA TGCAGTGCCAAACCACTAAATACAGGGGAATCCTACGAGCAGTACTTC. This rearrangement joins TRBV20-1 to TRBJ2-7; 7 bases are shared with TRBD1. Germline values: CDR1 DFQATT, CDR2 SNEGSKA (reference sequence). The CDR3 runs to 16 residues. V trimming: 6 bases; J trimming: 1 base; junction bases outside the gene matches: 15.

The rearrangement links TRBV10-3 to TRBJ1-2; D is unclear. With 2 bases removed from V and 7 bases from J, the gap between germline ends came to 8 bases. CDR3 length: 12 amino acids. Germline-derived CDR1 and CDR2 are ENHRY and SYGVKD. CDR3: CAISEPGGGYTF. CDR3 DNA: TGTGCCATCAGTGAGCCCGGCGGTGGCTACACCTTC.

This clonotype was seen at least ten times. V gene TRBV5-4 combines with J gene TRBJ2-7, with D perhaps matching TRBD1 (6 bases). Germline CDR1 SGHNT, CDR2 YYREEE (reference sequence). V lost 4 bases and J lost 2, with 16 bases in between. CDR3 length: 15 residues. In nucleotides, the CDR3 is TGTGCCAGCAGCCCCAGAATAACAGGGACCTACGAGCAGTACTTC. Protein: CASSPRITGTYEQYF. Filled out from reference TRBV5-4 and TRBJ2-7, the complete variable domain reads ETGVTQSPTHLIKTRGQQVTLRCSSQSGHNTVSWYQQALGQGPQFIFQYYREEENGRGNFPPRFSGLQFPNYSSELNVNALELDDSALYLCASSPRITGTYEQYFGPGTRLTVT.

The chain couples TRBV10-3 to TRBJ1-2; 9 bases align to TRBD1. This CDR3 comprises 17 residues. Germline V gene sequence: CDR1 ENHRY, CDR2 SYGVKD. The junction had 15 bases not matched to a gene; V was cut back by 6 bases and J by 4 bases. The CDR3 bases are TGTGCCATCAGCGCTTCCGGGACAGGGCTCAATAGCTATGGCTACACCTTC. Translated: CAISASGTGLNSYGYTF.

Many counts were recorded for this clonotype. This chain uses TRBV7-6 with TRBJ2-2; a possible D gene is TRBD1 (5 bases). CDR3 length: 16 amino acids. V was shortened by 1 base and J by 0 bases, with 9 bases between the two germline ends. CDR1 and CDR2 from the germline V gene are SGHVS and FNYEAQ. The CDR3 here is CASSLEGFANTGELFF. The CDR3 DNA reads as TGTGCCAGCAGCTTAGAGGGGTTCGCGAACACCGGGGAGCTGTTTTTT.

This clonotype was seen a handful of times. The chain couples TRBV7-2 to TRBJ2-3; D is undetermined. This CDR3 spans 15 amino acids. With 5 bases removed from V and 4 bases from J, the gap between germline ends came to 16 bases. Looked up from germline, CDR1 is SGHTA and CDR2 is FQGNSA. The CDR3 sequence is CASSPPRAIADTQYF. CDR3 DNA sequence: TGTGCCAGCAGCCCCCCTCGGGCCATCGCAGATACGCAGTATTTT.

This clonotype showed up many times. CDR3 sequence (DNA): TGTGCCAGCAGCCAAGATCCGGGATTGAACACTGAAGCTTTCTTT. Amino acid sequence: CASSQDPGLNTEAFF. The chain links TRBV4-2 to TRBJ1-1; D is uncertain. Germline V lookup: CDR1 LGHNA, CDR2 YNFKEQ. Trimming cost V 0 bases and J 0 bases, with 8 bases left between them. The CDR3 spans 15 residues.

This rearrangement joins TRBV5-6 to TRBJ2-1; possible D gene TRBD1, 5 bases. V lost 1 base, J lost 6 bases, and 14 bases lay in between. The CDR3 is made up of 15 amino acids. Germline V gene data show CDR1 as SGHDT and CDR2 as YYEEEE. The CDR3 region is CASSLWRTRGNEQFF. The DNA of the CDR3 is TGTGCCAGCAGCTTGTGGCGGACAAGAGGCAATGAGCAGTTCTTC.

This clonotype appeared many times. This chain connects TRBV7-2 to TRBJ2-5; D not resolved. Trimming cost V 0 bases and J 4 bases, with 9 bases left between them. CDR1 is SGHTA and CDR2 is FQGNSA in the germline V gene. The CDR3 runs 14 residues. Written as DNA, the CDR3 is TGTGCCAGCAGCTTAGCGTTGCCAGCAGAGACCCAGTACTTC. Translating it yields CASSLALPAETQYF.

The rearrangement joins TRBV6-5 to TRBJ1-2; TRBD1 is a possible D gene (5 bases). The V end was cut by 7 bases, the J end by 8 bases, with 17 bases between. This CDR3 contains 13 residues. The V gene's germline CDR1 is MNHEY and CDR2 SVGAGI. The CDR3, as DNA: TGTGCCAGCACCCAGGCGGGGGTGATGGGCTACACCTTC. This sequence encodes CASTQAGVMGYTF.

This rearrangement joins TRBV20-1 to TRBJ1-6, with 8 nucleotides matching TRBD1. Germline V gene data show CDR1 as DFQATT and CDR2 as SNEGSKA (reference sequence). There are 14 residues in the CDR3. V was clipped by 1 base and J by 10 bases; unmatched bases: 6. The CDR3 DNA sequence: TGCAGTGCTAGAGCAGGACAGGGAGGCTCACCCCTCCACTTT. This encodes CSARAGQGGSPLHF.

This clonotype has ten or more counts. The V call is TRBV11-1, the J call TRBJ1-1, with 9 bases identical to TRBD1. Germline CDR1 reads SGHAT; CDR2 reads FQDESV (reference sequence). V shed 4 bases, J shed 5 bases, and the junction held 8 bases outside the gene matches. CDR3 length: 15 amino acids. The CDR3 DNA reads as TGTGCCAGCAGCTCGCCGGGACAGGGAGAGACTGAAGCTTTCTTT. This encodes CASSSPGQGETEAFF.

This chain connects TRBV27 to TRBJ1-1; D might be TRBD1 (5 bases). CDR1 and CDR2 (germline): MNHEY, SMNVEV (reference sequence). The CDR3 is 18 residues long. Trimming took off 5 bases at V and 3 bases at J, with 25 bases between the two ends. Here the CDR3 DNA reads TGTGCCAGCAGTCCAAGCCTGCGGTTAAAGGGAGGGGACACTGAAGCTTTCTTT. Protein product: CASSPSLRLKGGDTEAFF.

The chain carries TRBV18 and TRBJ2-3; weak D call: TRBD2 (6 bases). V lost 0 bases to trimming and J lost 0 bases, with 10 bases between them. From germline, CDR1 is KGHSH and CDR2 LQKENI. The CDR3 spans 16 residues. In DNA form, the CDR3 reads TGTGCCAGCTCACCACCGTCTAGCGTCAGCACAGATACGCAGTATTTT. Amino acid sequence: CASSPPSSVSTDTQYF. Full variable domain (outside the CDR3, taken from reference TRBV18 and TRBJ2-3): NAGVMQNPRHLVRRRGQEARLRCSPMKGHSHVYWYRQLPEEGLKFMVYLQKENIIDESGMPKERFSAEFPKEGPSILRIQQVVRGDSAAYFCASSPPSSVSTDTQYFGPGTRLTVL.